Listed here is a single T cell receptor (beta chain). There are many counts of this clonotype. No antigen is known for it. No quality values exist for individual bases; no much larger clone is one base distant. The instrument given in TCRdb is Illumina Genome Analyzer IIx. Using fastp at Q25 and MiXCR, TCRdb reprocessed the public reads and kept productive beta chains. Every CDR3 protein is listed once, alongside the most common genes and DNA of its rows. This sample gives about 29,000 distinct CDR3 sequences in total; 18% of them show up just once. The ten largest clonotypes hold 3.5% to 4.5% of the sample. These data come from a study of patients with pleural tuberculosis (dated 2014 in TCRdb). The specimen sequenced was peripheral blood. The TCR comes from a human donor with pleural tuberculosis.

The sequenced DNA: TGCAGCGTTTCCGCGGGGGAGTCAAGGGAGCAGTACTTC. Its protein is CSVSAGESREQYF. The V gene is TRBV29-1 and the J gene is TRBJ2-7; TRBD2 agrees with 7 junctional bases. V is cut back by 5 bases and J by 7 bases, with 11 bases in the junction unmatched. The CDR3 has 13 amino acids, counting the end cysteine and phenylalanine. The entry retains the CDR3 DNA only, 39 bases that are in frame from base 1. CDR1 SQVTM and CDR2 ANQGSEA are derived from the germline V gene.